This T cell receptor beta chain emerged from a study of vaccination effects on CD4 cells after COVID-19 (dated by TCRdb to between 2020 and 2023). Regarding the research as a whole: Each participant got two doses of an mRNA SARS-CoV-2 vaccine, either BNT162b2 or mRNA-1273. Altogether, roughly 10 COVID-19 convalescent patients and a few SARS-CoV-2-naive healthy vaccine recipients made up the full study. Cultures from other donors in the study were sequenced with the Oncomine TCR Beta short-read assay on an Illumina iSeq 100. SARS-CoV-2 spike-specific CD4+ TCR repertoires were compared before and after mRNA vaccination in COVID-19 convalescent patients and in infection-naive vaccine recipients.

To identify antigen-specific CD4+ T cell clonotypes by their expansion, the ViraFEST assay first stimulated PBMC with viral peptide pools and then applied TCR sequencing. After around eleven days of culture, CD4+ T cells were isolated with the EasySep CD4+ T cell isolation kit. Healthy vaccine recipients had no prior SARS-CoV-2 infection, confirmed by negative nucleocapsid antibodies before and after vaccination. Each well held fewer than 2.5 million PBMC cultured in IMDM containing roughly 5.1% human AB serum, approximately 10 IU/ml IL-2 and gentamicin, along with 8 to 10 ug/ml peptides. On days 3 and 7, half of the culture medium was replaced with fresh IL-2-containing medium. Each peptide stimulation condition was cultured in triplicate wells unless otherwise noted. Using Ficoll-Paque Plus gradient centrifugation, PBMC were separated from whole blood and then either used fresh or cryopreserved at -140C. The overlapping peptide pools covered the spike proteins of SARS-CoV-2 and of the common cold coronaviruses HCoV-NL63, HCoV-OC43 and HCoV-229E. The QIAamp micro DNA kit was used to extract genomic DNA from the cultured CD4+ T cells.

A word on this clone: Its binding antigen is unknown. No base quality values were provided; no much bigger clone lies one nucleotide off.

Beyond this particular receptor, the publication reports: The study was limited by a small number of convalescent patients and lacked early post-infection timepoints. At late post-vaccination timepoints, both infection-induced and vaccine-induced clones showed marked clonal contraction, consistent with waning T cell responses. Among healthy vaccine recipients, nearly all vaccine-induced clones were SARS-CoV-2 mono-reactive, and just 1 of 255 was cross-reactive with common cold coronaviruses.

Counted from cysteine to phenylalanine, this CDR3 has 15 amino acids. The read is trimmed to its CDR3 DNA, 45 bases read in frame from base 1. The germline V end is reduced by 7 bases and the J end by 3 bases; junction bases left unmatched: 9. According to the germline V gene, CDR1 reads WSHSY and CDR2 reads SAAADI. Receptor libraries were prepared by the immunoSEQ multiplex PCR assay. TCR beta CDR3 sequencing was performed on DNA from the cultured, isolated CD4+ T cells. The original pipeline was this. Non-productive TCR sequences were discarded, and reads were trimmed to the CDR3 region, with only CDR3s of 7 or more amino acids retained. The MANAFEST web app was used to identify antigen-specific clonotypes by comparing expansion in peptide wells with expansion in reference cultures. For clones to be considered positive, expansion at FDR<0.05 versus reference and all other wells, an odds ratio above 5, and a frequency above 0.1% in two replicate wells were required. Cross-reactive clonotypes were defined as significantly expanded in SARS-CoV-2 spike wells and in at least one common cold coronavirus spike condition. CDR3 similarity was assessed by Levenshtein distance using the stringdist R package, and unrooted trees were constructed with ape in R 3.6.1. TCRdb limited this immuneACCESS table to in-frame rearrangements with V and J called. A share of clones is missing; checked studies link under half to unresolved V genes, and the rest is unexplained. V and J calls and clone size come straight from that table; D and trimming were deduced from the DNA. This sample is represented by some 41,000 clones; about 60% of them were singletons. More than 12% of the sample is held by the ten biggest clonotypes.

Sample: CD4+ T cells from PBMCs cultured with HCoV-OC43 spike peptides, taken before COVID-19 vaccination. Read against the paper, the sample's cell subset or site label means: HCoV-OC43 spike overlapping peptide pool stimulation. This TCR was recovered from a human donor who received a COVID-19 vaccine. The chain is assembled from TRBV10-2 and TRBJ2-7; the junction holds 10 bases that match TRBD1. At the DNA level, the sequence is TGCGCCAGCAACGAAAGAGGGACAGGGGTCTACGAGCAGTACTTC. This gives the protein CASNERGTGVYEQYF.